Listed below are T cell receptor beta chains from one sample, sequenced in a study of blood T cell repertoires in COVID-19. TCRdb's copy holds only in-frame clones and misses some; the assay was immunoSEQ multiplex PCR. The table lists under 85,000 clones, 82% of them singletons. The sequencing input was peripheral blood. Receptor source: a human donor in a cohort sampled during active COVID-19. CDR3s include the opening cysteine and the closing phenylalanine or tryptophan. D genes are given only for firm matches. Part of the rows lack a size; the others show once, few, many or a class for expanded clones.

v_call	d_call	j_call	clone_size	cdr3_nt	cdr3_aa
TRBV2	NA	TRBJ2-5	NA	TGTGCCAGCAAGGACCGGGGGGCAACCGTGGCCCAGTACTTC	CASKDRGATVAQYF
TRBV6-2/TRBV6-3	TRBD1	TRBJ1-1	NA	TGTGCCAGCAGTTGGCGGACAGGGGCGGTTGGAGCTTTCTTT	CASSWRTGAVGAFF
TRBV30	NA	TRBJ1-6	NA	TGTGCCTGGAGTGTATCGGGGGATTTGTCACCCCTCCACTTT	CAWSVSGDLSPLHF
TRBV5-1	NA	TRBJ2-1	few	TGCGCCAGCAGCTTGGACGGAGTTTCGAATGAGCAGTTCTTC	CASSLDGVSNEQFF
TRBV18	TRBD1	TRBJ1-5	NA	TGTGCCAGCTCACCTATACAGGGGAGGAATCAGCCCCAGCATTTT	CASSPIQGRNQPQHF
TRBV6-5	TRBD2	TRBJ2-1	NA	TGTGCCAGCAGCTGGACTAGCGCTAGGGATGAGCAGTTCTTC	CASSWTSARDEQFF
TRBV7-2	NA	TRBJ2-7	NA	TGTGCCAGCAGCTTAGCCAGGGTATCCGAGCAGTACTTC	CASSLARVSEQYF
TRBV10-3	NA	TRBJ1-2	NA	TGTGCCATCAGTGAGAGCTTAGCTAACTATGGCTACACCTTC	CAISESLANYGYTF
TRBV4-1	TRBD1	TRBJ1-2	NA	TGCGCCAGCAGCCGCGGACAGGGGACCTATGGCTACACCTTC	CASSRGQGTYGYTF
TRBV11-3	NA	TRBJ2-1	NA	TGTGCCAGCAGCTTAGCCCCGGAGGGTGAGCAGTTCTTC	CASSLAPEGEQFF
TRBV5-4	TRBD2	TRBJ2-3	NA	TGTGCCAGCAAGCGGGATTGGCAGGGCGGGGTGAGCACAGATACGCAGTATTTT	CASKRDWQGGVSTDTQYF
TRBV2	NA	TRBJ2-2	NA	TGTGCCAGCAGTGAAGTGAGAAACACCGGGGAGCTGTTTTTT	CASSEVRNTGELFF
TRBV19	NA	TRBJ1-6	NA	TGTGCCAGTCGACTAAATTCTGCTAATTCACCCCTCCACTTT	CASRLNSANSPLHF
TRBV3-1/TRBV3-2	TRBD1	TRBJ1-1	NA	TGTGCCAGCAGCCCACAGGGGTCCACTGAAGCTTTCTTT	CASSPQGSTEAFF
TRBV24-1	NA	TRBJ2-7	NA	TGTGCCACCAGTAACAGGGACTACGAGCAGTACTTC	CATSNRDYEQYF
TRBV9	NA	TRBJ2-7	medium-sized	TGTGCCAGCAGCCCCAGTAGCAAAACTAGACCCTACGAGCAGTACTTC	CASSPSSKTRPYEQYF
TRBV10-3	TRBD1	TRBJ2-7	NA	TGTGCCATCAGTGCGACAGGGGGCCTCTACGAGCAGTACTTC	CAISATGGLYEQYF
TRBV30	NA	TRBJ2-7	NA	TGTGCCTGCGGGGGGGCAGGGGGAATCGAGCAGTACTTC	CACGGAGGIEQYF
TRBV5-1	TRBD1	TRBJ2-4	NA	TGCGCCAGCAGCTCCGACAGGGGGACGGCCAAAAACATTCAGTACTTC	CASSSDRGTAKNIQYF
TRBV7-2	TRBD1	TRBJ1-5	NA	TGTGCCAGCAGCTTACGGGCATCGACAGGGCATCAGCCCCAGCATTTT	CASSLRASTGHQPQHF
TRBV19	TRBD2	TRBJ2-3	NA	TGTGCCAGTAGTGCGGGACTAGCGGGGGGGATGTTCACAGATACGCAGTATTTT	CASSAGLAGGMFTDTQYF
TRBV7-8	NA	TRBJ1-4	NA	TGTGCCAGCAGTTCACAGGGAATTCACGATGAAAAACTGTTTTTT	CASSSQGIHDEKLFF
TRBV18	TRBD1	TRBJ1-1	NA	TGTGCCAGCTCACCACTCGTCCGGGACAGTGAAGCTTTCTTT	CASSPLVRDSEAFF
TRBV28	NA	TRBJ1-5	NA	TGTGCCAGCAGGTTACAGGGTGGGAACAATCAGCCCCAGCATTTT	CASRLQGGNNQPQHF
TRBV7-2	NA	TRBJ2-5	NA	TGTGCCAGCAGCTTATACAGCTACACCTCCGAGTCCCAAGAGACCCAGTACTTC	CASSLYSYTSESQETQYF
TRBV5-4	NA	TRBJ1-2	NA	TGTGCCAGCGGGGCTGGGGTGAACTATGGCTACACCTTC	CASGAGVNYGYTF
TRBV5-1	NA	TRBJ1-2	NA	TGCGCCAGCAGCACCCGACAGGATGATGGCTACACCTTC	CASSTRQDDGYTF
TRBV2	NA	TRBJ2-7	NA	TGTGCCAGCAGTGTTAACTACGAGCAGTACTTC	CASSVNYEQYF
TRBV11-2	TRBD1	TRBJ1-4	NA	TGTGCCAGCAGCCTGTGGGGACAGGGTGATGAAAAACTGTTTTTT	CASSLWGQGDEKLFF
TRBV6-5	NA	TRBJ1-2	NA	TGTGCCAGCACCTCGAAGGGCAGGGCGAACGGCTACACCTTC	CASTSKGRANGYTF
TRBV6-4	NA	TRBJ2-3	NA	TGTGCCAGCAGTCCCGCAGGGGGCACAGATACGCAGTATTTT	CASSPAGGTDTQYF
TRBV9	NA	TRBJ2-1	NA	TGTGCCAGCAGCGTAGCTACAGGCGCCGAGCACGGTGAGCAGTTCTTC	CASSVATGAEHGEQFF
TRBV18	NA	TRBJ1-6	NA	TGTGCCAGCTCACCGAACGCAGGGGAGTCACCCCTCCACTTT	CASSPNAGESPLHF
TRBV5-1	NA	TRBJ1-5	NA	TGCGCCAGCAGCCCTTACAGTGGAGGAGGTCAGCCCCAGCATTTT	CASSPYSGGGQPQHF
TRBV7-2	TRBD1	TRBJ1-6	NA	TGTGCCAGCAGCTTAATCGGACAGGGGTACATGGGTGCTAATTCACCCCTCCACTTT	CASSLIGQGYMGANSPLHF
TRBV7-2	NA	TRBJ2-5	once	TGTGCCAGCAGCTTAGGGACAGCGGTGGGGACCCAGTACTTC	CASSLGTAVGTQYF
TRBV9	NA	TRBJ2-5	NA	TGTGCCAGCAGCGTAGGGTCTGGGAGGGAGACCCAGTACTTC	CASSVGSGRETQYF
TRBV7-3	NA	TRBJ1-1	NA	TGTGCCAGCAGCCTAATCGGCTCCAGGGACACTGAAGCTTTCTTT	CASSLIGSRDTEAFF
TRBV6-5	NA	TRBJ2-7	once	TGTGCCAGCAGTTACGGCAGGGGCGAGCAGTACTTC	CASSYGRGEQYF
TRBV9	TRBD2	TRBJ2-1	NA	TGTGCCAGCAGCAATAGCGGGGTCAATGAGCAGTTCTTC	CASSNSGVNEQFF
TRBV6-5	NA	TRBJ2-1	NA	TGTGCCAGCAGTTACTCGATGGAGGGGGGGCAAGAGCAGTTCTTC	CASSYSMEGGQEQFF
TRBV3-1/TRBV3-2	TRBD1	TRBJ1-1	NA	TGTGCCAGCAGCCATTCGGACAGGAGCACTGAAGCTTTCTTT	CASSHSDRSTEAFF
TRBV18	TRBD1	TRBJ1-2	once	TGTGCCAGCTCACCCAGCGGACAGGGGCTATATGGCTACACCTTC	CASSPSGQGLYGYTF
TRBV18	NA	TRBJ2-5	NA	TGTGCCAGCTCACCAGCTCCTCCCGGGGAGACCCAGTACTTC	CASSPAPPGETQYF
TRBV7-9	TRBD1	TRBJ1-4	NA	TGTGCCAGCAGCTCGGGCAGGGGGACAACTAATGAAAAACTGTTTTTT	CASSSGRGTTNEKLFF
TRBV28	NA	TRBJ2-3	NA	TGTGCCAGCAGTTTAAAGGGAGAGTACACAGATACGCAGTATTTT	CASSLKGEYTDTQYF
TRBV19	NA	TRBJ1-2	NA	TGTGCCAGTAGTATTGCGAGAAACTATGGCTACACCTTC	CASSIARNYGYTF
TRBV7-2	TRBD1	TRBJ2-2	NA	TGTGCCAGCAGCCTAAACTACAGGGGAAACACCGGGGAGCTGTTTTTT	CASSLNYRGNTGELFF
TRBV19	TRBD2	TRBJ2-3	NA	TGTGCCAGTAGCCCCTCACTAGCGGGGGGGTTAGATACGCAGTATTTT	CASSPSLAGGLDTQYF
TRBV5-6	NA	TRBJ2-1	NA	TGTGCCAGCATCATTAGTGGCAGGGGCTCCTACAATGAGCAGTTCTTC	CASIISGRGSYNEQFF
TRBV5-1	NA	TRBJ1-2	NA	TGCGCCAGCAGCTTGGGGGGAGATGGCTACACCTTC	CASSLGGDGYTF
TRBV3-1/TRBV3-2	TRBD1	TRBJ1-5	NA	TGTGCCAGCAGTCGACAGGGGGACGGCAATCAGCCCCAGCATTTT	CASSRQGDGNQPQHF
TRBV5-4	NA	TRBJ1-2	NA	TGTGCCAGCAGCCCTGGTTGGGGAGTCTATGGCTACACCTTC	CASSPGWGVYGYTF
TRBV28	NA	TRBJ1-6	NA	TGTGCCAGCAGTTTAAGAGGAAATCTCTATAATTCACCCCTCCACTTT	CASSLRGNLYNSPLHF
TRBV5-1	NA	TRBJ1-2	NA	TGCGCCAGCGGGCAGGAAGGCGGCTACACCTTC	CASGQEGGYTF
TRBV5-1	NA	TRBJ1-1	NA	TGCGCCAGCAGCACCGGGACAATGAACACTGAAGCTTTCTTT	CASSTGTMNTEAFF
TRBV18	TRBD1	TRBJ2-7	NA	TGTGCCAGCTCACGCGGACAGGGGGAAACCTACGAGCAGTACTTC	CASSRGQGETYEQYF
TRBV27	TRBD1	TRBJ1-1	NA	TGTGCCAGCAGTTTCAGGGGGACTGAAGCTTTCTTT	CASSFRGTEAFF
TRBV28	NA	TRBJ1-2	NA	TGTGCCAGCAGTTTAGGAGACAGTCCTTTGGGCTACACCTTC	CASSLGDSPLGYTF